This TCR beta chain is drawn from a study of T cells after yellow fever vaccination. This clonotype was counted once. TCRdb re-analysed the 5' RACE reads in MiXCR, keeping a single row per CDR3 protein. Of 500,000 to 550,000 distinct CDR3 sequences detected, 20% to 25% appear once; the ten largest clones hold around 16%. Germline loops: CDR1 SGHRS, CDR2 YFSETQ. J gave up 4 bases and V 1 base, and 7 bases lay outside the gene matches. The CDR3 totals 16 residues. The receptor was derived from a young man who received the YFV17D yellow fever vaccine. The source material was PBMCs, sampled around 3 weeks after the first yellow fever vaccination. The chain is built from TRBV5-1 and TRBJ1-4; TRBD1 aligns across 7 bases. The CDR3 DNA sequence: TGCGCCAGCAGCTTGACGTCGGGACAGTATAATGAAAAACTGTTTTTT. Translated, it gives CASSLTSGQYNEKLFF.